This TCR beta chain originates from a study of blood T cell repertoires in COVID-19 (dated by TCRdb to the early 2020s). General notes on the study: Collaborator samples came from the United States, Italy and Spain and covered acute and convalescent phases of COVID-19. Samples came from the ongoing ImmuneRACE study (first 160 participants) plus 1,254 subjects from 6 global collaborators. Nearly every sample came with metadata listing a de-identified subject ID, COVID-19 status, age in years and sex. HLA class I and class II types, where available, came from metadata supplied by the sample provider rather than from assay-based typing. The repertoires were released in a freely available public database intended as a resource for research on the immune response to SARS-CoV-2. The prospective study material was composed of cDNA or gDNA derived from T cells, B-cell-depleted T cells, or PBMCs. Deeply sampled blood TCRbeta repertoires from subjects exposed to, actively infected with, or recovered from COVID-19 were included in the dataset.

The immunoSEQ Assay, a bias-controlled multiplex PCR, was used to amplify TCRbeta CDR3 regions from genomic DNA. In the paper's pipeline: The number of nucleated cells in each sample was estimated by amplification of reference gene primers within the assay. To quantify the absolute abundance of each unique TCRbeta CDR3 rearrangement, sequence reads were collapsed and filtered. For each sample, productive Simpson clonality was calculated as the square root of Simpson's diversity index over productive rearrangements. Not all clones reach the TCRdb copy of this immuneACCESS table, which keeps in-frame sequences only. Checked studies attribute under half of the gap to unresolved V genes and leave the rest unexplained. From that table come the V and J calls and clone size; the DNA was used to work out D and trimming. For this sample the table gives under 100,000 clones, of which roughly 80% were detected only once. The ten largest make up more than 20% of the sample.

The paper as a whole reports these results and caveats: How much clinical and demographic metadata was included differed by source and by participant, and the metadata was provided uncurated.

Whole blood was collected in K2EDTA tubes by collaborating institutions according to the institutions' own protocols. For TCRbeta analysis, collaborators shipped samples as frozen whole blood, isolated PBMCs, or DNA extracted from either of those sample types. This clone was recorded only once. The specificity of this receptor is unknown. Base-call qualities are not available, and no considerably larger clone is one nucleotide away. The sequenced sample was peripheral blood. This TCR was recovered from a man older than 75 with active or convalescent COVID-19.

The CDR3 region has the sequence CASSLDGAGPNEQYF. The DNA reads TGTGCCAGCAGCTTAGATGGCGCGGGGCCTAACGAGCAGTACTTC. Recombination joined TRBV7-6 with TRBJ2-7; perhaps TRBD2 is the D gene, with 6 bases matching. The trim is 1 base for V and 5 bases for J, with a gap of 15 bases between the germline ends. The CDR3, cysteine through phenylalanine, is 15 amino acids long. The kept DNA is CDR3 alone, 45 bases in frame from the first base. CDR1 and CDR2, per the germline V gene, are SGHVS and FNYEAQ.